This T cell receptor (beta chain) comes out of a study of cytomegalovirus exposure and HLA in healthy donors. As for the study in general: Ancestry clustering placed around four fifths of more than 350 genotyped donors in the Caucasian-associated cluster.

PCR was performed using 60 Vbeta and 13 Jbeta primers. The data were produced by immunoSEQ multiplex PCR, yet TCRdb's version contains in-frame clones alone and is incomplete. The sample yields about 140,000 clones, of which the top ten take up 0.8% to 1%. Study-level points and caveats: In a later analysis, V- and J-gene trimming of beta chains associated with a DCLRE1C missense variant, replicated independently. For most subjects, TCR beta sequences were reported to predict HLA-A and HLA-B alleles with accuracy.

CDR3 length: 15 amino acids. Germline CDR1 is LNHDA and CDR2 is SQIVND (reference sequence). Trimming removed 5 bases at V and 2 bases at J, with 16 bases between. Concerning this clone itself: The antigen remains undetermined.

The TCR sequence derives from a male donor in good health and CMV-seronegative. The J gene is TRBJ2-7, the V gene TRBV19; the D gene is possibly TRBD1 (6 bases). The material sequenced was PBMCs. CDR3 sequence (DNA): TGTGCCAGTAGTGCACAGGGTGGGGGCCCCTACGAGCAGTACTTC. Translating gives CASSAQGGGPYEQYF.